This T cell receptor (beta chain) was obtained from a study of cytomegalovirus exposure and HLA in healthy donors. PCR involved 60 Vbeta and 13 Jbeta primers. Assay: immunoSEQ multiplex PCR; the TCRdb copy retains only in-frame clones and omits some. The data contain 110,000 to 150,000 clones, 78% of them seen just once; the ten biggest clones take up roughly 2.9%. On this clone itself: Antigen specificity is unknown.

Study-wide results and caveats: Approximately 17,000 TCR beta sequences were associated with HLA alleles at 0.05 false discovery rate in a later analysis. A later analysis, which compared TCR beta chains of equal frequency, found the HLA-associated ones more clonally expanded.

CDR3 length: 14 amino acids. Looked up from germline, CDR1 is MGHRA and CDR2 is YSYEKL. Trimming took 0 bases from V and 1 from J, leaving 5 bases between them. Sequenced material: PBMCs. The receptor was derived from a female donor in good health and CMV-seronegative. The V and J genes are TRBV4-1 and TRBJ2-3; the D is unclear. The CDR3 loop is CASSQDLGTDTQYF. For the CDR3, the DNA is TGCGCCAGCAGCCAAGATCTTGGCACAGATACGCAGTATTTT.